One TCR beta chain is described in this entry. Its antigen is not known. This specimen belongs to a study of blood T cells in healthy people across ages. Overall study findings and caveats: Versus aged donors, long-lived donors had higher diversity and more naive CD4+ cells.

Primed by a sample-barcoded 5' primer and a J-beta primer mix, a second PCR proceeded for about 7 to 11 cycles. A template-switch adaptor with 12 random nucleotides tagged each cDNA molecule. MiXCR, applied by TCRdb to the 5' RACE reads, yields one record per CDR3 protein. The sample yields about 1,500,000 distinct CDR3 sequences, roughly 40% seen once. The CDR3 length is 13 residues. Germline V gene sequence: CDR1 SGDLS, CDR2 YYNGEE. V was clipped by 0 bases and J by 4 bases, with 4 bases between them. The clonotype originates from a woman younger than 30 in good health. The gene calls are TRBV9 and TRBJ2-2, with D hard to call. Sequences were obtained from blood. The CDR3 DNA sequence: TGTGCCAGCAGCGTAGTTGGCACCGGGGAGCTGTTTTTT. Protein: CASSVVGTGELFF. Variable domain in full (rest from reference TRBV9 and TRBJ2-2): DSGVTQTPKHLITATGQRVTLRCSPRSGDLSVYWYQQSLDQGLQFLIQYYNGEERAKGNILERFSAQQFPDLHSELNLSSLELGDSALYFCASSVVGTGELFFGEGSRLTVL.